This TCR beta chain came from a study of beta chain features in type 1 diabetes. Study details: What patients shared with healthy donors was a similar profile of age, gender and cell yields.

In this sample, this clone turned up a few times. Its antigen is still unknown. Trimming left V 4 bases short and J 0 bases short, with 11 bases between. CDR1 is SGHNT and CDR2 is YYREEE in the germline V gene (reference sequence). The CDR3 length is 14 residues. Expressed TCRB transcripts were sequenced because the entire RNA isolate underwent reverse transcription. Profiled with immunoSEQ multiplex PCR; TCRdb holds only in-frame clones, not every one. The data contain around 500,000 clones, about an eighth of them singletons. Points from the study as a whole: The cDNA sequencing approach could over-represent high-TCR-expressing cells.

The V and J genes are TRBV5-4 and TRBJ2-7; D is possibly TRBD1 (6 bases). Sequencing was performed on naive CD4+ T cells from blood. This receptor was obtained from a woman aged 18 to 35 in good health. In DNA form, the CDR3 reads TGTGCCAGCAGCCTGACAGGTAACTCCTACGAGCAGTACGTC. Its protein product is CASSLTGNSYEQYV.